The 11 T cell receptor beta chains below come from one sample, sequenced in a study of OX40 agonist ivuxolimab in advanced cancers. The library was built by means of the immunoSEQ multiplex PCR assay. TCRdb carries this immuneACCESS record with in-frame sequences only. Its versions omit some clonotypes, under half of them owing to an unresolved V gene in the studies checked, with the rest unexplained. The sample table shows some 18,000 clones, and about 70% are seen once. Roughly 15% of the sample comes from the top ten. The sequenced sample was CD4+ or CD8+ T cells sorted from blood, obtained in a trial of the OX40 agonist ivuxolimab. All receptors derive from an adult with an advanced solid tumor such as melanoma, head and neck, liver or kidney cancer.

The CDR3 reads CASSRVRDGYTF. The CDR3 DNA follows: TGTGCCAGCAGTCGAGTGAGGGATGGCTACACCTTC. This chain links TRBV6-5 with TRBJ1-2, with no clear D. The CDR3 is 12 amino acids. Deletions cut 5 bases from V and 6 bases from J, with 10 bases between. Per germline, CDR1 MNHEY and CDR2 SVGAGI.

The chain has TRBV7-9 and TRBJ2-5, with D hard to call. Per germline, CDR1 SEHNR and CDR2 FQNEAQ (reference sequence). CDR3 length: 14 amino acids. Trimming shortened V by 4 bases and J by 0 bases, and 9 bases separated the two germline ends. The CDR3 nucleotides read TGTGCCAGCAGCTCAGATTCGTACCAAGAGACCCAGTACTTC. Translated, it gives CASSSDSYQETQYF. Based on the CDR3 plus reference TRBV7-9 and TRBJ2-5, the full variable domain is DTGVSQNPRHKITKRGQNVTFRCDPISEHNRLYWYRQTLGQGPEFLTYFQNEAQLEKSRLLSDRFSAERPKGSFSTLEIQRTEQGDSAMYLCASSSDSYQETQYFGPGTRLLVL.

The V gene is TRBV6-6, the J gene TRBJ2-2; the D is unclear. Germline V gene lookup returns CDR1 MNHNY and CDR2 SVGAGI (reference sequence). V shed 0 bases and J shed 3 bases, with 5 bases lying between them. The CDR3 is 14 amino acids. CDR3 in DNA: TGTGCCAGCAGTTACTCTGGGGACACCGGGGAGCTGTTTTTT. Amino acid sequence: CASSYSGDTGELFF.

This clone was found once. The chain recombines TRBV27 with TRBJ2-2, with 7 bases fitting TRBD2. Germline CDR1 and CDR2: MNHEY and SMNVEV (reference sequence). With 2 bases clipped from V and 8 bases from J, the junction kept 5 bases outside the gene matches. The CDR3 runs to 14 residues. Here the CDR3 reads CASSLMRGRGELFF. As DNA, the CDR3 is TGTGCCAGCAGTTTAATGCGGGGGAGGGGGGAGCTGTTTTTT.

By proportion, this clone is medium-sized (0.01 to 0.1%). The V gene is TRBV30, the J gene TRBJ1-1; D is unresolved. Trimming removed 0 bases from V and 0 bases from J, with 8 bases in between. CDR1 GTSNPN and CDR2 SVGIG come from the germline V gene (reference sequence). This CDR3 is 14 amino acids long. CDR3 DNA: TGTGCCTGGAGTGTGGGCACCGTGAACACTGAAGCTTTCTTT. It specifies CAWSVGTVNTEAFF.

The chain employs TRBV6-5 and TRBJ2-1, with a weak D call TRBD2 (5 bases). V was clipped by 1 base and J by 10 bases, with 14 bases between them. The germline V gene has CDR1 MNHEY and CDR2 SVGAGI. The CDR3 covers 14 residues. CDR3 nucleotides: TGTGCCAGCAGTTACTACTACGAGGGCGGCGAGCAGTTCTTC. Protein product: CASSYYYEGGEQFF.

Within the sample, this clone is medium-sized (0.01 to 0.1%). The gene calls are TRBV25-1 and TRBJ1-2; the D is unclear. The CDR3 totals 14 residues. Germline CDR1 reads MGHDK; CDR2 reads SYGVNS. Trimming removed 1 base from V and 4 bases from J, with 10 bases in between. The CDR3 bases are TGTGCCAGCAGTGAATCTGCCGGATTCTATGGCTACACCTTC. This encodes CASSESAGFYGYTF.

The chain recombines TRBV6-6 with TRBJ2-1; 8 nucleotides align to TRBD2. With V trimmed by 5 bases and J by 2 bases, 5 bases remained unmatched. The CDR3 runs to 15 residues. CDR1 and CDR2 (germline): MNHNY, SVGAGI (reference sequence). Written as DNA, the CDR3 is TGTGCCAGCAGTCTAACTAGCGGTGCCTACAATGAGCAGTTCTTC. Translated: CASSLTSGAYNEQFF.

The V call is TRBV11-1, the J call TRBJ2-3; unclear D gene. The CDR3 length is 13 residues. Germline CDR1 SGHAT, CDR2 FQDESV (reference sequence). Trimming removed 5 bases at V and 1 base at J, with 7 bases between. CDR3 in amino acids: CASSPPRTDTQYF. The DNA of the CDR3 is TGTGCCAGCAGCCCCCCCCGCACAGATACGCAGTATTTT.

The chain couples TRBV5-6 to TRBJ2-7; D remains unclear. The CDR3 length is 11 residues. Germline CDR1 is SGHDT and CDR2 is YYEEEE. Trimming removed 0 bases from V and 9 bases from J, with 7 bases in between. The chain's CDR3 is CASSLGEAQYF. The DNA for the CDR3 is TGTGCCAGCAGCTTGGGGGAAGCGCAGTACTTC.

The rearrangement links TRBV7-8 to TRBJ2-1; D ambiguous. Trimming left V 2 bases short and J 2 bases short, with 16 bases between. Germline CDR1 reads SGHVS; CDR2 reads FQNEAQ. The length of the CDR3 is 17 residues. DNA for the CDR3: TGTGCCAGCAGCTTAAGGAGCCCGGGTTCGCCCTACAATGAGCAGTTCTTC. It specifies CASSLRSPGSPYNEQFF.